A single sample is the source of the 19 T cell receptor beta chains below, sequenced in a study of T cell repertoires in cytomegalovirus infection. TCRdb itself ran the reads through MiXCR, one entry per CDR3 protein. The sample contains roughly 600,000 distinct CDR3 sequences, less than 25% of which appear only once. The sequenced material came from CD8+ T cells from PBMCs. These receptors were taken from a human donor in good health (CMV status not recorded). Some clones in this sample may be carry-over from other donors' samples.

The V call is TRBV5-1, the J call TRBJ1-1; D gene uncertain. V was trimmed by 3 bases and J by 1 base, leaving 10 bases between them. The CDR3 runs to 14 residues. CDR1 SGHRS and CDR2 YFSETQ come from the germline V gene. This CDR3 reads CASSWASTNTEAFF. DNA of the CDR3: TGCGCCAGCAGCTGGGCCTCCACGAACACTGAAGCTTTCTTT.

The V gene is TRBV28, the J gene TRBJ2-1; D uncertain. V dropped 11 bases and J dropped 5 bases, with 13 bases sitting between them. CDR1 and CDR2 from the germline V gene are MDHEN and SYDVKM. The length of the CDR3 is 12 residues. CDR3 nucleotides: TGTGCCTCCGCCGGGCCAGACAATGAGCAGTTCTTC. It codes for CASAGPDNEQFF.

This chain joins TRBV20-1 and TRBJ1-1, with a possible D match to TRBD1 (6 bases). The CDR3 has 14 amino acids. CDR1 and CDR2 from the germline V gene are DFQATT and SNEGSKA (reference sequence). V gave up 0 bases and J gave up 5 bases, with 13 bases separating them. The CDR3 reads CSARDRGADTEAFF. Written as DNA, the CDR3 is TGCAGTGCTAGAGATCGGGGGGCCGATACTGAAGCTTTCTTT.

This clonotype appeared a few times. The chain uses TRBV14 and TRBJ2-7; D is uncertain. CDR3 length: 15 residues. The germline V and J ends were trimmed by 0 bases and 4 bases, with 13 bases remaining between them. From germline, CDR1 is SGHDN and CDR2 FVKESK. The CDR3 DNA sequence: TGTGCCAGCAGCCAAGAGAGAAGCCCTCTTTACGAGCAGTACTTC. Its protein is CASSQERSPLYEQYF.

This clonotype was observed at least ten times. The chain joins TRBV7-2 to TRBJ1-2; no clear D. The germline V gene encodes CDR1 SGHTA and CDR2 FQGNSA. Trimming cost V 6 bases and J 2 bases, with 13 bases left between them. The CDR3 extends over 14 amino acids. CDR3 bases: TGTGCCAGCAGGCGTGGGCATCGAAACTATGGCTACACCTTC. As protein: CASRRGHRNYGYTF.

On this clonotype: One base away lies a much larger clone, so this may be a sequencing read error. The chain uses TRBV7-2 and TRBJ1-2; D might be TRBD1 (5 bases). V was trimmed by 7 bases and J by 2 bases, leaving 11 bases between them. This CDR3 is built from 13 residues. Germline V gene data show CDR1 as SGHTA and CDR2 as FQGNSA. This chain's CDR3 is CASNMGLNYGYTF. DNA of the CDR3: TGTGCCAGCAACATGGGACTGAACTATGGCTACACCTTC. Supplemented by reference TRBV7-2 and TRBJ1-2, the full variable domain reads GAGVSQSPSNKVTEKGKDVELRCDPISGHTALYWYRQSLGQGLEFLIYFQGNSAPDKSGLPSDRFSAERTGGSVSTLTIQRTQQEDSAVYLCASNMGLNYGYTFGSGTRLTVV.

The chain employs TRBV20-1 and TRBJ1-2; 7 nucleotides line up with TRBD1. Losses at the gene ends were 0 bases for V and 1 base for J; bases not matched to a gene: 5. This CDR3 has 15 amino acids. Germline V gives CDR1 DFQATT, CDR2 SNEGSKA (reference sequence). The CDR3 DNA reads TGCAGTGCTAGAGATGTACAGGGGTTTAACTATGGCTACACCTTC. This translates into CSARDVQGFNYGYTF.

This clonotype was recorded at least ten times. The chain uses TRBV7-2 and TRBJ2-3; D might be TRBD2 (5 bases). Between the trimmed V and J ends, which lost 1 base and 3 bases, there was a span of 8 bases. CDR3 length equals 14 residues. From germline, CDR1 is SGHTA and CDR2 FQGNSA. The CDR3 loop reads CASSLGWRTDTQYF. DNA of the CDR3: TGTGCCAGCAGCTTAGGGTGGAGGACAGATACGCAGTATTTT.

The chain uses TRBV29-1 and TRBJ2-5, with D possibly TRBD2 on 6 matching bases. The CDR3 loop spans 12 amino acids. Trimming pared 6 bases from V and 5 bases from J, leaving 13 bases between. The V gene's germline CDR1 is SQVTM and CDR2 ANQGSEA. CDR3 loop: CSVPGGVETQYF. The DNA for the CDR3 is TGCAGCGTCCCCGGCGGGGTGGAGACCCAGTACTTC.

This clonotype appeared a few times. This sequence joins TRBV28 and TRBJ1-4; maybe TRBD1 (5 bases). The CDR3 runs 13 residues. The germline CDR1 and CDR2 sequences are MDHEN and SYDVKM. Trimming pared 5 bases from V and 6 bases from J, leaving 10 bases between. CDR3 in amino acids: CASSPGTYEKLFF. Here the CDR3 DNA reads TGTGCCAGCAGTCCCGGGACCTATGAAAAACTGTTTTTT.

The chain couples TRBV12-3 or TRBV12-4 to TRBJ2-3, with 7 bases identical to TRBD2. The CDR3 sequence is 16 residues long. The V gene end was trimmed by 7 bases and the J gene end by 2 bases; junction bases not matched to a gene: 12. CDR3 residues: CASTPGEGPATDTQYF. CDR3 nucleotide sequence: TGTGCCAGCACCCCCGGGGAGGGGCCTGCCACAGATACGCAGTATTTT.

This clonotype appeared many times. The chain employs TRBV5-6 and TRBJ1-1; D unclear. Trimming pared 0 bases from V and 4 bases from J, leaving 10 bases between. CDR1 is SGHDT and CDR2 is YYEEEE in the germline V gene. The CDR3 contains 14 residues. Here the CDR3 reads CASSLEGSVTEAFF. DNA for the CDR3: TGTGCCAGCAGCTTGGAGGGATCAGTCACTGAAGCTTTCTTT.

CDR3 in amino acids: CASSSSFWEQYF. CDR3 in DNA: TGTGCCAGCAGCTCCTCATTTTGGGAGCAGTATTTT. The chain has TRBV7-6 and TRBJ2-3; D is uncertain. CDR3 length: 12 residues. V lost 4 bases and J lost 11, with 13 bases in between. CDR1 is SGHVS, CDR2 FNYEAQ, per germline.

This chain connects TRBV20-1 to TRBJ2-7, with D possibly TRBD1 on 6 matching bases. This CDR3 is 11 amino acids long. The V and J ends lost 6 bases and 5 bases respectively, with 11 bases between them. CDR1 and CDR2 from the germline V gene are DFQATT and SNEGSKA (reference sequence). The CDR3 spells CSARGSNEQYF. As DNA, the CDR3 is TGCAGTGCCAGGGGAAGCAACGAGCAGTACTTC.

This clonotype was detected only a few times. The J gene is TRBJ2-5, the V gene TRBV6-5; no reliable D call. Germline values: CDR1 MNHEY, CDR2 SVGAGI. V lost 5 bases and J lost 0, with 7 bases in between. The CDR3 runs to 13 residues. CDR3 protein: CASSNDNQETQYF. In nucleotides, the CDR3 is TGTGCCAGCAGTAACGACAACCAAGAGACCCAGTACTTC.

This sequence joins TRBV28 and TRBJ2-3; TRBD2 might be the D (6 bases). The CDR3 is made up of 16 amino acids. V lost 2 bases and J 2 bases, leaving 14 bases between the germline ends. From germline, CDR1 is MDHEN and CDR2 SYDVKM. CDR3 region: CASSLQLAGNTDTQYF. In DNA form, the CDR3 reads TGTGCCAGCAGTTTACAGTTGGCGGGGAACACAGATACGCAGTATTTT.

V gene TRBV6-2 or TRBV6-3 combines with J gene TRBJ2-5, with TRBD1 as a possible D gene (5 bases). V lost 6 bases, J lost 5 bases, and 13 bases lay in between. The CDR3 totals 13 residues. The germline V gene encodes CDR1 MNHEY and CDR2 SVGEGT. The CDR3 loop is CASSRRVAETQYF. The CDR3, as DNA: TGTGCCAGCAGCCGCAGGGTGGCGGAGACCCAGTACTTC.

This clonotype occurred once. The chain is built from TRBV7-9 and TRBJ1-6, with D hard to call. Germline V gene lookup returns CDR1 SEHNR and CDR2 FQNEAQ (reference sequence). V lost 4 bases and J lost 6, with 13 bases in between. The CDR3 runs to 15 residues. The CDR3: CASSSQRVVNSPLHF. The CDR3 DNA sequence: TGTGCCAGCAGCTCCCAGAGGGTAGTTAATTCACCCCTCCACTTT.

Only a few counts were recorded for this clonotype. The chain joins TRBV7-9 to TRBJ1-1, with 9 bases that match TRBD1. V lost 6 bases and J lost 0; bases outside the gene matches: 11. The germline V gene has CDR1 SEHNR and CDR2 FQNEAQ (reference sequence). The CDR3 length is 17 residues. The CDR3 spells CASSEDRGSSMNTEAFF. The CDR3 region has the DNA TGTGCCAGCAGTGAGGACAGGGGCTCGAGCATGAACACTGAAGCTTTCTTT.